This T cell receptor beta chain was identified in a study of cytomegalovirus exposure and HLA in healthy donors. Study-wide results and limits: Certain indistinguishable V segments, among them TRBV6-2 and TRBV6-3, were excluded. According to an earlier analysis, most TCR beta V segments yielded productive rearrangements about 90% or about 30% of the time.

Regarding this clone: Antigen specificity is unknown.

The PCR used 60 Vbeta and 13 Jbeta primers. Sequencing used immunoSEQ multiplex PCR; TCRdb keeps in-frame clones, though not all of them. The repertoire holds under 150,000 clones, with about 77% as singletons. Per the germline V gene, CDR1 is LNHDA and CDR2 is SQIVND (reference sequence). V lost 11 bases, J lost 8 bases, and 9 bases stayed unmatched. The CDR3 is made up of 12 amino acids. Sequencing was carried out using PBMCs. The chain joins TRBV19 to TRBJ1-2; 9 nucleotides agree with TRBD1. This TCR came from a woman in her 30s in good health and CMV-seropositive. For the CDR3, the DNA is TGTGCCTCCGAACACAGGGGGCGCGGCTACACCTTC. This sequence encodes CASEHRGRGYTF. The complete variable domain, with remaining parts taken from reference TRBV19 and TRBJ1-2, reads DGGITQSPKYLFRKEGQNVTLSCEQNLNHDAMYWYRQDPGQGLRLIYYSQIVNDFQKGDIAEGYSVSREKKESFPLTVTSAQKNPTAFYLCASEHRGRGYTFGSGTRLTVV.